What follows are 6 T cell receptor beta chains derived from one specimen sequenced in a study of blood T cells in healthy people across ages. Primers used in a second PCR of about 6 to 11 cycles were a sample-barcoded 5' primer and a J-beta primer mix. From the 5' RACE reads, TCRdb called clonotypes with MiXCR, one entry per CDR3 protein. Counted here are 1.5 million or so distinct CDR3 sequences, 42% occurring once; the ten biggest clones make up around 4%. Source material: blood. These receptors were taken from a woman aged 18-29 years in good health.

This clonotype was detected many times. In DNA form, the CDR3 reads TGCAGTGCTATCAACGGACGTGAGCAGTTCTTC. The encoded protein is CSAINGREQFF. The V gene is TRBV20-1, the J gene TRBJ2-1; D remains unclear. This CDR3 has 11 amino acids. V gave up 4 bases and J gave up 9 bases, with 10 bases separating them. Germline loops: CDR1 DFQATT, CDR2 SNEGSKA (reference sequence).

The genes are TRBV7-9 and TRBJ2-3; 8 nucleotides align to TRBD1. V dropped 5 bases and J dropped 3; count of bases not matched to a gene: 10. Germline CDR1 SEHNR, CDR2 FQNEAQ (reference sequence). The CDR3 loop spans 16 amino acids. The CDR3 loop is CASSRPGQGSTDTQYF. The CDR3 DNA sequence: TGTGCCAGCAGCCGGCCCGGACAGGGATCGACAGATACGCAGTATTTT.

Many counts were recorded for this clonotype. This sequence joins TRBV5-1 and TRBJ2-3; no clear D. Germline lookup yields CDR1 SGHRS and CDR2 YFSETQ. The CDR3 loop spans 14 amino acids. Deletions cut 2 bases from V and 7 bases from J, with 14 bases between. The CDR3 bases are TGCGCCAGCAGCTTAGGCCCGGGTAGTAATACGCAGTATTTT. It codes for CASSLGPGSNTQYF.

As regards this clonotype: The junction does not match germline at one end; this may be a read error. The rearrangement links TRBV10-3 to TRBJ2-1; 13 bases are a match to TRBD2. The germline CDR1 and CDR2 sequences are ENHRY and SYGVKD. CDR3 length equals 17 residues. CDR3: CVISEPVGLAGVDEQFF. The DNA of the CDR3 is TGTGTCATCAGTGAGCCAGTCGGACTAGCGGGAGTGGATGAGCAGTTCTTC.

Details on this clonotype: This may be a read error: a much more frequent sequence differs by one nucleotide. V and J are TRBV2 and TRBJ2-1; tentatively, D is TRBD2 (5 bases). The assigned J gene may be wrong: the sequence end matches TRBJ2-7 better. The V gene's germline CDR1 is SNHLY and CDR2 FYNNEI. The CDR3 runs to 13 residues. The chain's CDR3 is CASSGETYNEQYF. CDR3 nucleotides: TGTGCCAGCAGTGGGGAGACCTACAATGAGCAGTACTTC.

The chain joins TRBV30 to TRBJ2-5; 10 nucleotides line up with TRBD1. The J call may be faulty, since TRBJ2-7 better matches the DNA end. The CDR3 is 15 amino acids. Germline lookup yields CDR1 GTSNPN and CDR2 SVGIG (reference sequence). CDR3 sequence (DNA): TGTGCCTGGAGTTACGGACAGGGGGGCCTGAACGAGCAGTACTTC. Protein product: CAWSYGQGGLNEQYF.